This T cell receptor beta chain was obtained from a study of cytomegalovirus exposure and HLA in healthy donors. Repertoires were generated with immunoSEQ multiplex PCR, while TCRdb's copy carries only in-frame clones and drops some. The sample holds approximately 57,000 clones, roughly 93% seen once. Study-level points and caveats: The study found most TCR sequences rare, yet found some public TCRs in many donors. The authors confirmed in vitro that a few CMV-associated chains were specific for CMV antigens.

Comment on this clone: Its antigen is unidentified.

The CDR3 consists of 12 residues. V was clipped by 1 base and J by 3 bases, with 4 bases between them. The germline V gene has CDR1 SGHRS and CDR2 YFSETQ. The sequence derives from a woman aged 18 to 35 in good health and CMV-seronegative. The sequenced sample was PBMCs. The chain is built from TRBV5-1 and TRBJ1-2; D is uncertain. The CDR3 region is CASSLTDYGYTF. For the CDR3, the DNA is TGCGCCAGCAGCTTGACAGACTATGGCTACACCTTC.